These 4 T cell receptor beta chains share one sample of origin, sequenced in a study of T cells in Graves' hyperthyroidism and ophthalmopathy. The investigators amplified TCR beta CDR3 regions from RNA transcripts. The HTBI primer set was used in a first-round RT-PCR of the TCR CDR3. One entry per CDR3 protein, called by TCRdb with MiXCR from the multiplex PCR reads. The data contain fewer than 650,000 distinct CDR3 sequences, roughly 15% of them singletons. Sequencing was carried out using blood. These receptor sequences come from a woman in her 40s with Graves' hyperthyroidism.

As regards this clonotype: One end of the junction fails to match germline, which may point to a read error. CDR3 DNA: TGTGCCAGCGGCTTAGTATACGGGAAGGAGAACAATGAGCAGTTCTTC. Protein product: CASGLVYGKENNEQFF. The chain couples TRBV7-3 to TRBJ2-1; D perhaps matches TRBD2 (5 bases). This CDR3 has 16 amino acids. Per the germline V gene, CDR1 is SGHTA and CDR2 is FQGTGA. Full variable domain (outside the CDR3, taken from reference TRBV7-3 and TRBJ2-1): GAGVSQTPSNKVTEKGKYVELRCDPISGHTALYWYRQSLGQGPEFLIYFQGTGAADDSGLPNDRFFAVRPEGSVSTLKIQRTERGDSAVYLCASGLVYGKENNEQFFGPGTRLTVL.

This clonotype has a count of ten or more. V and J are TRBV28 and TRBJ1-5; possible D gene TRBD1, 6 bases. The CDR3 contains 14 residues. The V gene lost 5 bases and the J gene lost 9 bases, with 17 bases spanning the gap. In germline, CDR1 is MDHEN, CDR2 SYDVKM. The CDR3 nucleotides are TGTGCCAGCAGTCCGAGACCGGGACATTGGCCCCAGCATTTT. This sequence encodes CASSPRPGHWPQHF.

This clonotype was observed a handful of times. The chain links TRBV3-1 to TRBJ2-7; a possible D gene is TRBD1 (5 bases). CDR1 and CDR2 (germline): LGHDT, YNNKEL (reference sequence). V gave up 6 bases and J gave up 2 bases, with 17 bases separating them. The CDR3 runs to 15 residues. The CDR3 loop reads CASSYDRQTAYEQYF. CDR3 DNA: TGTGCCAGCAGTTATGACAGACAAACGGCCTACGAGCAGTACTTC.

This chain links TRBV29-1 with TRBJ2-7; D gene unclear. Germline loops: CDR1 SQVTM, CDR2 ANQGSEA. Trimming took off 4 bases at V and 3 bases at J, with 16 bases between the two ends. The CDR3 is 14 residues long. Here the CDR3 reads CSVVPFETNYEQYF. DNA for the CDR3: TGCAGCGTTGTCCCTTTTGAGACCAACTACGAGCAGTACTTC.